What follows is one TCR beta chain and its context. The data originate from a study of blood T cell repertoires in COVID-19. Study-wide context: COVID-19 samples collected from the United States, Italy and Spain covered acute and convalescent phases.

V was pared by 0 bases and J by 5 bases, with 13 bases between. CDR1 is MNHEY, CDR2 SVGAGI, per germline. The CDR3 totals 15 residues. How the authors handled the data: Amplification of reference gene primers provided the estimated nucleated cell counts. Here immunoSEQ multiplex PCR was the method, and the copy in TCRdb shows in-frame clones only, minus some. V, J and clone size reflect that table, while D and trimming were determined from the DNA. This sample has about 300,000 clones, with about 89% found just once. The receptor was isolated from a man aged 35-49 years with acute or convalescent COVID-19. The specimen sequenced was peripheral blood. The rearrangement joins TRBV6-5 to TRBJ1-1; D is possibly TRBD1 (5 bases). The CDR3 protein is CASSYSAWGGTEAFF. The CDR3 DNA reads as TGTGCCAGCAGTTACTCGGCCTGGGGGGGTACTGAAGCTTTCTTT.